Listed below are T cell receptor beta chains from one sample, sequenced in a study of blood T cell repertoires in COVID-19. The data were produced by immunoSEQ multiplex PCR, yet TCRdb's version contains in-frame clones alone and is incomplete. The table has about 70,000 clones, roughly 85% seen once. The sequencing sample was made of peripheral blood. The source of these receptors is a woman between 55 and 75 years old with acute or convalescent COVID-19. Each CDR3 is given with its conserved first and last residue. D genes are given only for firm matches. Rows give clone size only sometimes, using once, few, many, or a class for an expanded clone.

cdr3_aa,cdr3_nt,d_call,v_call,j_call,clone_size
CASSVVRGTLNTEAFF,TGTGCCAGTAGTGTCGTTAGGGGGACACTCAACACTGAAGCTTTCTTT,NA,TRBV19,TRBJ1-1,NA
CASSYSGGTNGKLFF,TGTGCCAGCAGCTACTCGGGGGGGACAAACGGAAAACTGTTTTTT,NA,TRBV28,TRBJ1-4,few
CASSQLRDRTGLNTEAFF,TGTGCCAGCAGCCAGCTCCGGGACAGGACGGGTTTGAACACTGAAGCTTTCTTT,TRBD1,TRBV3-1/TRBV3-2,TRBJ1-1,NA
CASSPTGYTEAFF,TGTGCCAGCAGCCCCACAGGGTACACTGAAGCTTTCTTT,NA,TRBV7-3,TRBJ1-1,NA
CATSRGEYRGGGGYTF,TGTGCCACCAGCAGAGGGGAATACAGGGGCGGAGGTGGCTACACCTTC,TRBD1,TRBV15,TRBJ1-2,NA
CSVGSAGQGNYEQYF,TGCAGCGTTGGCTCTGCGGGACAGGGTAACTACGAGCAGTACTTC,TRBD1,TRBV29-1,TRBJ2-7,NA
CASSFMTGPSTDTQYF,TGTGCCAGCAGCTTTATGACAGGGCCTAGCACAGATACGCAGTATTTT,TRBD1,TRBV13,TRBJ2-3,NA
CASSHPNRGEKLFF,TGCGCCAGCAGCCACCCAAACAGGGGAGAAAAACTGTTTTTT,TRBD1,TRBV4-1,TRBJ1-4,NA
CASSSSSGIYYGYTF,TGTGCCAGCAGTTCTTCTTCAGGGATTTACTATGGCTACACCTTC,NA,TRBV28,TRBJ1-2,once
CASSLLGQGVDEQYF,TGTGCCAGCAGCCTGCTTGGACAGGGGGTCGACGAGCAGTACTTC,TRBD1,TRBV3-1/TRBV3-2,TRBJ2-7,NA
CASGSPGLSSYNEQFF,TGTGCTAGTGGGTCCCCGGGACTTAGCTCCTACAATGAGCAGTTCTTC,NA,TRBV12-5,TRBJ2-1,NA
CASSQSNLLAGGGTQYF,TGTGCCAGCAGCCAGTCGAACCTACTAGCGGGGGGCGGTACGCAGTATTTT,TRBD2,TRBV4-2,TRBJ2-3,NA
CASKSGGALTGELFF,TGTGCCAGCAAAAGCGGGGGCGCACTAACCGGGGAGCTGTTTTTT,TRBD2,TRBV6-5,TRBJ2-2,NA
CASSPQTGFNEKLFF,TGTGCCAGCAGTCCGCAGACAGGGTTTAATGAAAAACTGTTTTTT,TRBD1,TRBV6-6,TRBJ1-4,NA
CASSITLLAGSYNEQFF,TGTGCCAGCAGCATAACACTACTAGCAGGTTCCTACAATGAGCAGTTCTTC,NA,TRBV7-2,TRBJ2-1,NA
CASSPGQPLEAFF,TGCGCCAGCAGCCCCGGACAGCCTCTTGAAGCTTTCTTT,NA,TRBV5-1,TRBJ1-1,NA
CASSLYITNTGELFF,TGTGCCAGCAGCTTGTACATAACGAACACCGGGGAGCTGTTTTTT,NA,TRBV5-8,TRBJ2-2,once
CASSYTGANTEAFF,TGTGCCAGCAGTTATACAGGTGCGAACACTGAAGCTTTCTTT,NA,TRBV6-5,TRBJ1-1,NA
CASSALAGGIDTQYF,TGCGCCAGCAGTGCCTTAGCGGGAGGTATAGATACGCAGTATTTT,TRBD2,TRBV10-1,TRBJ2-3,NA
CASSYAPSRAYGYTF,TGTGCCAGCAGTTATGCCCCTTCGCGGGCCTATGGCTACACCTTC,NA,TRBV28,TRBJ1-2,NA
CASSLDRESNTGELFF,TGTGCCAGCAGCTTAGACAGGGAGTCGAACACCGGGGAGCTGTTTTTT,NA,TRBV11-1,TRBJ2-2,NA
CASSLSGTGYGYTF,TGCGCCAGCAGCTTGTCCGGGACAGGCTATGGCTACACCTTC,TRBD1,TRBV5-1,TRBJ1-2,NA
CASSKVLMVRWNTEAFF,TGTGCCAGCAGCAAAGTTCTAATGGTGCGGTGGAACACTGAAGCTTTCTTT,NA,TRBV21-1,TRBJ1-1,NA
CASQKSGGATDTQYF,TGTGCCAGCCAAAAAAGCGGGGGGGCGACAGATACGCAGTATTTT,TRBD2,TRBV25-1,TRBJ2-3,NA
CASSEPSGRASFVGTGELFF,TGTGCCAGCAGTGAACCTAGCGGGAGGGCCTCTTTCGTTGGCACCGGGGAGCTGTTTTTT,TRBD2,TRBV6-1,TRBJ2-2,few
CASRDVGTANYGYTF,TGTGCCAGCAGGGACGTTGGGACAGCAAACTATGGCTACACCTTC,TRBD1,TRBV6-6,TRBJ1-2,NA
CASSYNVKRGLSNQPQHF,TGTGCCAGCAGTTATAATGTTAAGAGGGGACTTAGCAATCAGCCCCAGCATTTT,NA,TRBV6-2/TRBV6-3,TRBJ1-5,NA
CASSFIAGNTEAFF,TGTGCCAGCAGTTTTATTGCGGGGAACACTGAAGCTTTCTTT,NA,TRBV27,TRBJ1-1,NA
CAWSVQVVAGNTHF,TGTGCCTGGAGTGTACAGGTTGTGGCAGGGAATACTCACTTT,NA,TRBV30,TRBJ1-6,few
CASSPSQGANEKLFF,TGTGCCAGCTCACCAAGCCAGGGGGCTAATGAAAAACTGTTTTTT,TRBD1,TRBV18,TRBJ1-4,NA
CASSQSDRGSYEQYF,TGTGCCAGCAGCCAATCGGACAGGGGATCGTACGAGCAGTACTTC,TRBD1,TRBV3-1/TRBV3-2,TRBJ2-7,once
CASSPSGSSGNTIYF,TGTGCCAGCTCACCATCGGGGAGCTCTGGAAACACCATATATTTT,NA,TRBV18,TRBJ1-3,NA